This TCR beta chain is from a study of control samples from healthy donors and cancer patients. The method was immunoSEQ multiplex PCR; TCRdb's version includes in-frame clones alone and lacks a portion of them. The sample includes under 150,000 clones, 75% to 90% of them seen just once. The V and J ends lost 1 base and 7 bases respectively, with 5 bases between them. The CDR3 covers 13 residues. CDR1 is SGHTA, CDR2 FQGNSA, per germline. This clone has more than one count but fewer than ten. The receptor's source is a man aged 25 to 40 in good health. The chain links TRBV7-2 to TRBJ1-6; unclear D gene. Sample: blood. The CDR3, as DNA: TGTGCCAGCAGCTTAGTCACAAATTCACCCCTCCACTTT. This codes for CASSLVTNSPLHF.